Here is one T cell receptor beta chain with its context. Participants' own reports of clinical history determined their cohort assignment. Recovered status applied to Cohort 3 donors who had two consecutive negative PCRs. It also applied to those with clearance or with symptom resolution. Per the authors' pipeline: Reference gene primer amplification gave estimated nucleated cell counts. The data were produced by immunoSEQ multiplex PCR, yet TCRdb's version contains in-frame clones alone and is incomplete. Clonal size and the V and J genes are those of that table, whereas D and trimming came from the DNA. The table lists over 250,000 clones, roughly nine tenths of them singletons, with 2% to 3% in the top ten. These data come from a study of blood T cell repertoires in COVID-19. Study at large: From the United States, Italy and Spain came samples of acute and convalescent COVID-19.

Germline lookup yields CDR1 LGHDT and CDR2 YNNKEL (reference sequence). V was cut by 0 bases and J by 0 bases, with 14 bases left in between. The CDR3 has 18 residues. This receptor was identified in a woman between 18 and 29 years old who had recovered from COVID-19. The chain recombines TRBV3-1 (or the pseudogene TRBV3-2) with TRBJ1-4; D is perhaps TRBD1 (5 bases). The sample comprised PBMCs or T cells enriched from blood (not recorded which). The DNA for the CDR3 is TGTGCCAGCAGCCAAGAGGAGGGGTTTCATGCAACTAATGAAAAACTGTTTTTT. It translates to CASSQEEGFHATNEKLFF.